This paragraph covers one T cell receptor (beta chain) sequence. This CDR3 contains 11 residues. V gave up 2 bases and J gave up 5 bases, with 3 bases separating them. The data stem from a study of blood T cell repertoires in COVID-19. On the study more broadly: Samples came from the United States, Italy and Spain, spanning acute and convalescent COVID-19. Sources were T cells, B-cell-depleted T cells, or PBMCs; the material itself was cDNA or gDNA.

Data came from immunoSEQ multiplex PCR; TCRdb stores just in-frame clones and leaves some out. The table has 170,000 or so clones, 80% to 85% seen once; the top ten hold about 6.7%. The rearrangement joins TRBV23-1 to TRBJ2-5, with D unclear. TRBV23-1 is identified as an open reading frame with a role that is uncertain. The source is a woman in her thirties or forties with COVID-19, enrolled during active disease. The specimen was peripheral blood. CDR3 residues: CASSQQETQYF. The CDR3, as DNA: TGCGCCAGCAGTCAACAGGAGACCCAGTACTTC.